These T cell receptor beta chains were read from a single sample in a study of identical twins. From the 5' RACE reads, TCRdb called clonotypes with MiXCR, one entry per CDR3 protein. The sample lists more than 1.5 million distinct CDR3 sequences, 32% occurring once. Specimen: cord blood. All receptors derive from a newborn girl in good health. Each CDR3 is given with its conserved first and last residue. A D gene is named only where the DNA matches it firmly. Clone size is shown for a subset of rows, as once, few, many or a class of expanded clone.

j_call v_call clone_size d_call cdr3_nt cdr3_aa
TRBJ2-1 TRBV5-1 - TRBD2 TGCGCCAGCAGCTTAGACGGGACTAGCGCCAGCTCCTACAATGAGCAGTTCTTC CASSLDGTSASSYNEQFF
TRBJ2-3 TRBV24-1 - - TGTGCCACCAGTGATTTTCGAGACTGCTCTAGCACAGATACGCAGTATTTT CATSDFRDCSSTDTQYF
TRBJ1-6 TRBV27 - - TGTGCCAGCAGTTCCCCATGGGCCCATAATTCACCCCTCCACTTT CASSSPWAHNSPLHF
TRBJ1-2 TRBV12-3/TRBV12-4 few - TGTGCCAGCAGTCCAAGGGGCCGGGATAACTATGGCTACACCTTC CASSPRGRDNYGYTF
TRBJ2-1 TRBV7-2 - - TGTGCCAGCACCGAGGACAGCCTTACCTACAATGAGCAGTTCTTC CASTEDSLTYNEQFF
TRBJ1-2 TRBV19 - - TGTGCCAGTAGTAGACCCGGGCGGATCTATGGCTACACCTTC CASSRPGRIYGYTF
TRBJ1-1 TRBV20-1 - - TGCAGTGCTAGAGCAGGTGGGGACACTGAAGCTTTCTTT CSARAGGDTEAFF
TRBJ2-7 TRBV27 few - TGTGCCAGCAGGCAACTGGGATTCCGGAAGTCCCACGAGCAGTACTTC CASRQLGFRKSHEQYF
TRBJ1-5 TRBV20-1 - - TGCAGTGCTAGGAGGGGCGCCGTGGCTCAGCCCCAGCATTTT CSARRGAVAQPQHF
TRBJ2-5 TRBV20-1 few - TGCAGTGCAGGGGGGCAAGAGACCCAGTACTTC CSAGGQETQYF
TRBJ2-3 TRBV10-1 - - TGCGCCAGCAGGGACCCTCGCACAGATACGCAGTATTTT CASRDPRTDTQYF
TRBJ2-2 TRBV20-1 - TRBD2 TGCAGTGCTCGCCGGACTAGCGGGGGGAACACCGGGGAGCTGTTTTTT CSARRTSGGNTGELFF
TRBJ1-5 TRBV28 few TRBD1 TGTGCCAGCAGTCATACTAGGGACAGGGGCCTTTATAGCAATCAGCCCCAGCATTTT CASSHTRDRGLYSNQPQHF
TRBJ1-2 TRBV5-1 - TRBD1 TGCGCCAGTTCTACTCCAGGGGGGACTAACTATGGCTACACCTTC CASSTPGGTNYGYTF
TRBJ2-7 TRBV28 - - TGTGCCAGCAGTAGGGACCCCCCCTACGAGCAGTACTTC CASSRDPPYEQYF
TRBJ1-5 TRBV12-3/TRBV12-4 - - TGTGCCAGCAGTTTTTTTAGCAGCGGAGGTAGTAGCAATCAGCCCCAGCATTTT CASSFFSSGGSSNQPQHF
TRBJ2-3 TRBV12-3/TRBV12-4 - TRBD2 TGTGCCAGCAGTTTTCAGGGACTAGCGGGAGAAGATACGCAGTATTTT CASSFQGLAGEDTQYF
TRBJ2-1 TRBV7-2 few TRBD2 TGTGCCAGCAGCCCGTTTCTAGCGGGGAGCTCCTACAATGAGCAGTTCTTC CASSPFLAGSSYNEQFF
TRBJ2-5 TRBV5-1 - - TGCACCAGCAGACCGCCGGGATCCCAAGAGACCCAGTACTTC CTSRPPGSQETQYF
TRBJ1-1 TRBV20-1 - TRBD1 TGCAGTGCCCGGCGGGGGACAGGGACCAACACTGAAGCTTTCTTT CSARRGTGTNTEAFF
TRBJ2-5 TRBV4-1 once TRBD2 TGCGCCAGCAGCCAAGATTGGGCGGGAGTGGTAGAGACCCAGTACTTC CASSQDWAGVVETQYF
TRBJ2-3 TRBV4-2 - TRBD2 TGTGCCAGCAGCCCACGGACTAGCGTGACAGATACGCAGTATTTT CASSPRTSVTDTQYF
TRBJ1-6 TRBV10-3 - - TGTGCCATCAGTGAGTCGTCAAGTCGCTCACCCCCCCACTTT CAISESSSRSPPHF
TRBJ1-2 TRBV9 few - TGTGCCAGCAGCGTACTCCACTATGGCTACACCTTC CASSVLHYGYTF
TRBJ2-2 TRBV20-1 once TRBD2 TGCAGTGCTAGCGGGAGGGCCGGTACCGGGGAGCTGTTTTTT CSASGRAGTGELFF
TRBJ2-3 TRBV11-2 few - TGTGCCAGCAGCTCACTTCGGGGTCAAGAGCACCATACGCAGTATTTT CASSSLRGQEHHTQYF
TRBJ2-3 TRBV28 few TRBD1 TGTGCCAGCAGTTCATCAGGACAGGGACCTCGCACAGATACGCAGTATTTT CASSSSGQGPRTDTQYF
TRBJ2-7 TRBV6-2/TRBV6-3 - - TGTGCCAGTTGCCGAGGTGGCTTTGCCTACAATGAGCAGTACTTC CASCRGGFAYNEQYF
TRBJ1-6 TRBV7-2 - - TGTGCCAGCAGCTTAGGGTGGGGTCGTGATTCACCCCTCCACTTT CASSLGWGRDSPLHF
TRBJ2-7 TRBV4-2 few TRBD2 TGTGCCAGCAGCCAAGTGGGACGACACAAGACCGGGACTAGCGGCCCCTACGAGCAGTACTTC CASSQVGRHKTGTSGPYEQYF
TRBJ1-1 TRBV2 few - TGTGCCAGCAAGCTCGACGGGCTTAAAACTGAAGCTTTCTTT CASKLDGLKTEAFF
TRBJ1-1 TRBV4-2 - - TGTGCCAGCAGCCAGAGAGCAAAGAACACTGAAGCTTTCTTT CASSQRAKNTEAFF
TRBJ1-6 TRBV7-2 - - TGTGCCAGCAGCTTTCTTAATGACAGGCTGTATAATTCACCCCTCCACTTT CASSFLNDRLYNSPLHF
TRBJ2-5 TRBV4-1 - TRBD2 TGCGCCAGCAGCCAGCTCCTTGCCAGACTAGCGGGGTACCAAGAGACCCAGTACTTC CASSQLLARLAGYQETQYF
TRBJ2-3 TRBV7-2 - - TGTGCCAGCAGCCGGTCCTACACTAGCACAGATACGCAGTATTTT CASSRSYTSTDTQYF
TRBJ2-7 TRBV15 many - TGTGCCACCAGCAGAGATCTGACCTACGAGCAGTACTTC CATSRDLTYEQYF
TRBJ2-7 TRBV20-1 - - TGCAGTGCTAGGTCCCTTGCCGCCGAGCAGTACTTC CSARSLAAEQYF
TRBJ2-4 TRBV5-6 - TRBD1 TGTGCCAGCAGCTCCGGACAGGGCCGGTACTTC CASSSGQGRYF